The 27 T cell receptor beta chains in this list originate from one sample, sequenced in a study of CD8+ T cells in alopecia areata. This sample's treatment: oral pan-JAK inhibitor, 5-10 mg twice daily. Extraction and reverse transcription of RNA yielded cDNA as the sequencing template. Generated by immunoSEQ multiplex PCR, the TCRdb table keeps only in-frame clones and is missing some. The repertoire includes 200,000 to 250,000 clones, around 57% of them detected once, and more than 1.5% sits in the top ten. The input for sequencing was CD4+ T cells sorted from blood, taken at week 4, from a patient treated with tofacitinib. The source of these receptors is a human donor with alopecia areata.

This clone was seen just once. J is TRBJ1-1 and V is TRBV5-1; unclear D gene. The CDR3 spans 13 residues. Germline CDR1 SGHRS, CDR2 YFSETQ. V was pared by 4 bases and J by 1 base, with 8 bases between. In DNA form, the CDR3 reads TGCGCCAGCAGCGGGTTAGCGAACACTGAAGCTTTCTTT. Translating it yields CASSGLANTEAFF.

V gene TRBV6-5 combines with J gene TRBJ1-2; D may be TRBD1 (6 bases). V gave up 6 bases and J gave up 3 bases, with 17 bases separating them. Germline assignment: CDR1 MNHEY and CDR2 SVGAGI. CDR3 size: 15 residues. As DNA, the CDR3 is TGTGCCAGCAGACGGGTGGGGGACAATCACTATGGCTACACCTTC. Translating gives CASRRVGDNHYGYTF.

J is TRBJ1-2 and V is TRBV28; TRBD1 agrees at 7 bases. Per the germline V gene, CDR1 is MDHEN and CDR2 is SYDVKM. J lost 5 bases, V lost 4 bases, and 4 bases had no gene match. The CDR3 sequence is 13 residues long. CDR3: CASSWAGQYGYTF. DNA of the CDR3: TGTGCCAGCAGTTGGGCGGGACAGTATGGCTACACCTTC.

The chain has TRBV5-6 and TRBJ1-1; D call uncertain. The CDR3 totals 14 residues. The germline V gene has CDR1 SGHDT and CDR2 YYEEEE. Trimming took off 4 bases at V and 0 bases at J, with 10 bases between the two ends. The CDR3 loop is CASSGFGLNTEAFF. The CDR3 DNA follows: TGTGCCAGCAGCGGCTTTGGCCTGAACACTGAAGCTTTCTTT.

The chain recombines TRBV30 with TRBJ1-1; D is ambiguous. The CDR3 loop spans 13 amino acids. V shed 4 bases and J shed 4 bases, with 13 bases lying between them. Germline V gene data show CDR1 as GTSNPN and CDR2 as SVGIG (reference sequence). CDR3 in DNA: TGTGCCTGGAAACTCACAAGAAGCACTGAAGCTTTCTTT. Translation: CAWKLTRSTEAFF.

The rearrangement links TRBV5-4 to TRBJ2-2, with D possibly being TRBD1 or TRBD2 (5 bases each). Germline lookup yields CDR1 SGHNT and CDR2 YYREEE (reference sequence). The CDR3 covers 14 residues. V was pared by 4 bases and J by 0 bases, with 7 bases between. This CDR3 is CASSPGPNTGELFF. CDR3 nucleotide sequence: TGTGCCAGCAGCCCGGGACCGAACACCGGGGAGCTGTTTTTT.

The chain has TRBV15 and TRBJ2-6; D unclear. The germline CDR1 and CDR2 sequences are LNHNV and YYDKDF (reference sequence). This CDR3 spans 14 amino acids. With 3 bases removed from V and 0 bases from J, the gap between germline ends came to 3 bases. CDR3 sequence reads: CATSRGSGANVLTF. The CDR3 DNA is TGTGCCACCAGCAGGGGCTCTGGGGCCAACGTCCTGACTTTC.

V gene TRBV15 combines with J gene TRBJ2-7; D not resolved. CDR1 LNHNV and CDR2 YYDKDF come from the germline V gene (reference sequence). The V end was cut by 0 bases, the J end by 3 bases, with 12 bases between. This CDR3 has 15 residues. The CDR3 nucleotides read TGTGCCACCAGCAGAGAAAAGACAAACGTCTACGAGCAGTACTTC. Protein: CATSREKTNVYEQYF. Variable domain in full (rest from reference TRBV15 and TRBJ2-7): DAMVIQNPRYQVTQFGKPVTLSCSQTLNHNVMYWYQQKSSQAPKLLFHYYDKDFNNEADTPDNFQSRRPNTSFCFLDIRSPGLGDTAMYLCATSREKTNVYEQYFGPGTRLTVT.

As for this clone: Different DNA sequences within this sample yield the same CDR3. The chain uses TRBV29-1 and TRBJ1-1; D unclear. V shed 3 bases and J shed 5 bases, with 7 bases lying between them. The germline CDR1 and CDR2 sequences are SQVTM and ANQGSEA. The CDR3 runs to 11 residues. The CDR3 nucleotides are TGCAGCGTTGACCGAGGGACTGAAGCTTTCTTT. Translation gives CSVDRGTEAFF.

The chain employs TRBV30 and TRBJ2-7, with D perhaps TRBD1 (6 bases). The CDR3 sequence is 14 residues long. The V gene lost 3 bases and the J gene lost 4 bases, with 16 bases spanning the gap. Germline V gives CDR1 GTSNPN, CDR2 SVGIG (reference sequence). CDR3 DNA: TGTGCCTGGAGCGGAGACAGGATTATGTACGAGCAGTACTTC. Its protein product is CAWSGDRIMYEQYF.

The DNA of the CDR3 is TGTGCCAGCAGTTACGACAGGGGAGTCTATGGCTACACCTTC. Its protein product is CASSYDRGVYGYTF. V and J are TRBV6-6 and TRBJ1-2, with 8 bases aligning to TRBD1. The V segment lost 2 bases and the J segment 4 bases; nucleotides outside the gene matches: 3. Germline-derived CDR1 and CDR2 are MNHNY and SVGAGI (reference sequence). This CDR3 contains 14 residues.

The V and J genes are TRBV5-1 and TRBJ2-7; D not resolved. The V end was cut by 5 bases, the J end by 3 bases, with 12 bases between. The CDR3 runs 13 residues. CDR1 is SGHRS, CDR2 YFSETQ, per germline. The CDR3 DNA follows: TGCGCCAGCAGGGCCAGCACGCACTACGAGCAGTACTTC. Translation gives CASRASTHYEQYF.

The rearrangement uses TRBV29-1 and TRBJ1-1; unclear D gene. V was cut by 7 bases and J by 2 bases, with 17 bases left in between. This CDR3 is built from 14 residues. CDR1 and CDR2 from the germline V gene are SQVTM and ANQGSEA. The CDR3 spells CSAAPRQSNTEAFF. DNA of the CDR3: TGCAGCGCCGCCCCCCGGCAGTCTAACACTGAAGCTTTCTTT.

This rearrangement joins TRBV30 to TRBJ2-7; 7 bases fit TRBD1. This CDR3 spans 13 amino acids. Germline lookup yields CDR1 GTSNPN and CDR2 SVGIG (reference sequence). With 3 bases clipped from V and 0 bases from J, the junction kept 2 bases outside the gene matches. In DNA, the CDR3 is TGTGCCTGGAGCCGGGACAGCTCCTACGAGCAGTACTTC. It yields the protein CAWSRDSSYEQYF. The full variable domain, its missing parts supplied by reference TRBV30 and TRBJ2-7, is SQTIHQWPATLVQPVGSPLSLECTVEGTSNPNLYWYRQAAGRGLQLLFYSVGIGQISSEVPQNLSASRPQDRQFILSSKKLLLSDSGFYLCAWSRDSSYEQYFGPGTRLTVT.

The rearrangement joins TRBV29-1 to TRBJ1-6; TRBD1 might be the D (5 bases). Germline V gene sequence: CDR1 SQVTM, CDR2 ANQGSEA. The CDR3 extends over 14 amino acids. The ends were cut back, 7 bases at V and 3 bases at J, with 13 bases in the middle. CDR3 protein: CSAILRGYNSPLHF. CDR3 sequence (DNA): TGCAGCGCGATATTGAGGGGCTATAATTCACCCCTCCACTTT.

The chain combines TRBV6-1 with TRBJ2-1, with D perhaps being TRBD1 or TRBD2 (6 bases each). The length of the CDR3 is 12 residues. The germline CDR1 and CDR2 sequences are MNHNS and SASEGT. Trimming stripped 6 bases from V and 5 bases from J, with 8 bases between. DNA for the CDR3: TGTGCCAGCAGGAGGGGGGACAATGAGCAGTTCTTC. It codes for CASRRGDNEQFF.

The genes are TRBV29-1 and TRBJ1-2, with 8 bases matching TRBD1. With V trimmed by 8 bases and J by 4 bases, 9 bases remained unmatched. The CDR3 length is 13 residues. Per the germline V gene, CDR1 is SQVTM and CDR2 is ANQGSEA. The CDR3: CSFRPGGAYGYTF. For the CDR3, the DNA is TGCAGCTTCCGGCCAGGGGGCGCCTATGGCTACACCTTC.

This clone was seen at least ten times. The V and J genes are TRBV27 and TRBJ2-1; 7 bases map to TRBD2. Trimming took 4 bases from V and 5 from J; bases not matched to a gene: 11. The CDR3 runs to 16 residues. Germline-derived CDR1 and CDR2 are MNHEY and SMNVEV (reference sequence). The CDR3 loop is CASSSRGGPLNNEQFF. As DNA, the CDR3 is TGTGCCAGCAGTTCCCGCGGGGGTCCGCTAAACAATGAGCAGTTCTTC.

This clone showed up just a few times. The chain joins TRBV6-5 to TRBJ2-7; TRBD1 is a possible D gene (6 bases). Per the germline V gene, CDR1 is MNHEY and CDR2 is SVGAGI. The CDR3 has 16 amino acids. V was cut by 4 bases and J by 3 bases, with 19 bases left in between. CDR3 nucleotide sequence: TGTGCCAGCAGTTCCCCCTATGGACAGTTTTACTACGAGCAGTACTTC. As protein: CASSSPYGQFYYEQYF.

The chain is built from TRBV9 and TRBJ1-4, with unresolved D. The CDR3 contains 14 residues. The germline gives CDR1 SGDLS, CDR2 YYNGEE. V dropped 4 bases and J dropped 5 bases, with 12 bases sitting between them. The CDR3 sequence is CASSPMGGNEKLFF. CDR3 in DNA: TGTGCCAGCAGCCCCATGGGTGGCAATGAAAAACTGTTTTTT.

A few counts support this clone. The genes are TRBV7-9 and TRBJ2-1; 8 bases align to TRBD1. The J segment lost 10 bases and the V segment lost 0 bases, leaving 5 bases of the junction unmatched. Germline-derived CDR1 and CDR2 are SEHNR and FQNEAQ (reference sequence). The CDR3 is 14 amino acids. CDR3 bases: TGTGCCAGCAGCTTAGCGGTCAGGGGGCACGAGCAGTTCTTC. It yields the protein CASSLAVRGHEQFF.

In regard to this clone: Compared with germline, one end of the junction differs, possibly owing to a read error. CDR3 loop: CSVEGASTYEQYF. The CDR3 nucleotides are TGCAGCGTGGAAGGGGCGAGTACCTACGAGCAGTACTTC. The chain carries TRBV29-1 and TRBJ2-7; a possible D gene is TRBD1 (5 bases). CDR1 SQVTM and CDR2 ANQGSEA come from the germline V gene. The CDR3 runs 13 residues.

In its sample, this clone was seen a few times. V gene TRBV10-2 combines with J gene TRBJ1-2; D is ambiguous. Trimming cost V 3 bases and J 7 bases, with 15 bases left between them. CDR3 length: 14 residues. Germline loops: CDR1 WSHSY, CDR2 SAAADI. This chain's CDR3 is CASSEVHHSSGYTF. Written as DNA, the CDR3 is TGCGCCAGCAGTGAAGTACACCACTCCTCTGGCTACACCTTC.

The chain employs TRBV25-1 and TRBJ1-3; the D gene is possibly TRBD1 (5 bases). Per the germline V gene, CDR1 is MGHDK and CDR2 is SYGVNS. The germline V and J ends were trimmed by 6 bases and 1 base, with 16 bases remaining between them. CDR3 length: 16 amino acids. The CDR3 sequence is CASRRSGLRSGNTIYF. DNA of the CDR3: TGTGCCAGCAGGCGTTCAGGGTTAAGGTCTGGAAACACCATATATTTT.

The rearrangement joins TRBV29-1 to TRBJ2-3; TRBD2 matches at 9 bases. The V segment lost 1 base and the J segment 6 bases; nucleotides outside the gene matches: 5. There are 14 residues in the CDR3. Germline lookup yields CDR1 SQVTM and CDR2 ANQGSEA. CDR3 coding DNA: TGCAGCGTTGAAGTAGGCGGGGGGGGCGATACGCAGTATTTT. Translating gives CSVEVGGGGDTQYF.

This clone was counted only a few times. V is TRBV7-2 and J is TRBJ1-6; TRBD1 is a possible D gene (5 bases). The germline V gene has CDR1 SGHTA and CDR2 FQGNSA. This CDR3 region has 16 residues. The V and J ends lost 4 bases and 5 bases respectively, with 15 bases between them. Here the CDR3 DNA reads TGTGCCAGCAGCTGGGGTTCCGGGACTGATAATTCACCCCTCCACTTT. Amino acid sequence: CASSWGSGTDNSPLHF.

This clone was detected a few times. The chain combines TRBV5-4 with TRBJ2-1; 10 bases fit TRBD2. Germline lookup yields CDR1 SGHNT and CDR2 YYREEE (reference sequence). Trimming at V came to 2 bases and at J to 7 bases, leaving 6 bases not matched to a gene. The CDR3 has 15 amino acids. As DNA, the CDR3 is TGTGCCAGCAGCTTTGTCCTAGCGGGGGTTAATGAGCAGTTCTTC. Residues: CASSFVLAGVNEQFF.